The 30 T cell receptor beta chains below come from one sample, sequenced in a study of OX40 agonist ivuxolimab in advanced cancers. Clones were sequenced by immunoSEQ multiplex PCR, and TCRdb holds only the in-frame ones, with some missing. This table holds about 82,000 clones, more than 90% found once. The material was CD4+ or CD8+ T cells sorted from blood, obtained in a trial of the OX40 agonist ivuxolimab. These receptor sequences come from an adult with an advanced solid tumor such as melanoma, head and neck, liver or kidney cancer.

This clone has just a few counts. The chain joins TRBV4-1 to TRBJ1-2, with TRBD1 identical over 9 bases. CDR1 and CDR2 from the germline V gene are MGHRA and YSYEKL. The CDR3 sequence is 15 residues long. J was trimmed by 7 bases and V by 4 bases; bases with no gene match: 10. Here the CDR3 reads CASSLAGTGSVGYTF. In DNA, the CDR3 is TGCGCCAGCAGCCTAGCAGGGACAGGGTCGGTTGGCTACACCTTC.

V gene TRBV6-4 combines with J gene TRBJ1-2; maybe TRBD1 (5 bases). V shed 4 bases and J shed 4 bases, with 13 bases lying between them. The V gene's germline CDR1 is MRHNA and CDR2 SNTAGT. The CDR3 length is 14 residues. CDR3 protein: CASSATTESYGYTF. The CDR3 region has the DNA TGTGCCAGCAGTGCCACGACAGAAAGCTATGGCTACACCTTC.

In regard to this clone: At one end the junction does not follow the germline gene, possibly because of a read error. The rearrangement links TRBV7-7 to TRBJ2-5; no clear D. The germline V gene has CDR1 SSHAT and CDR2 FNYEAQ (reference sequence). The CDR3 is made up of 14 amino acids. CDR3 loop: CASSSLGSRETQYF. DNA for the CDR3: TGTGCTAGCAGCTCCCTTGGCTCTAGAGAGACCCAGTACTTC.

The J gene is TRBJ1-1, the V gene TRBV5-1; D is undetermined. This CDR3 is built from 14 residues. Germline CDR1 is SGHRS and CDR2 is YFSETQ. V lost 4 bases, J lost 3 bases, and 13 bases lay in between. The CDR3 nucleotides are TGCGCCAGCAGCCTCCTGGGCGCTGACACTGAAGCTTTCTTT. It translates to CASSLLGADTEAFF.

CDR3 DNA: TGTGCCAGCAGCTTAGCTTCTGGGGTTGCGGAGACCCAGTACTTC. The encoded protein is CASSLASGVAETQYF. The gene calls are TRBV7-2 and TRBJ2-5; D gene unclear. The V gene lost 0 bases and the J gene lost 5 bases, with 13 bases spanning the gap. Germline V gives CDR1 SGHTA, CDR2 FQGNSA. This CDR3 comprises 15 residues.

This clone showed up just once. This chain joins TRBV7-6 and TRBJ2-2; 8 nucleotides match TRBD2. V shed 5 bases and J 5 bases; nucleotides not matched to a gene: 10. The CDR3 sequence is 16 residues long. Germline CDR1 SGHVS, CDR2 FNYEAQ. Here the CDR3 DNA reads TGTGCCAGCAGCCGGGGGGGAGGTTCAAGGACCGGGGAGCTGTTTTTT. Translation gives CASSRGGGSRTGELFF.

This clone was seen just once. The rearrangement uses TRBV5-5 and TRBJ2-4, with 9 bases identical to TRBD1. Losses at the gene ends were 3 bases for V and 8 bases for J; bases not matched to a gene: 6. Germline V gives CDR1 SGHKS, CDR2 YYEKEE (reference sequence). The CDR3 is made up of 14 amino acids. CDR3 coding DNA: TGTGCCAGCAGCTCACAGGGGGCTATGGACATTCAGTACTTC. Protein sequence: CASSSQGAMDIQYF. Supplemented by reference TRBV5-5 and TRBJ2-4, the full variable domain reads DAGVTQSPTHLIKTRGQQVTLRCSPISGHKSVSWYQQVLGQGPQFIFQYYEKEERGRGNFPDRFSARQFPNYSSELNVNALLLGDSALYLCASSSQGAMDIQYFGAGTRLSVL.

The chain uses TRBV5-8 and TRBJ2-2; no firm D call. The CDR3 totals 14 residues. The V end was cut by 0 bases, the J end by 7 bases, with 10 bases between. Germline CDR1 is SGHTS and CDR2 is YDEGEE. The CDR3 nucleotides read TGTGCCAGCAGCTTGGTAGCTTTTGGCGGGGAGCTGTTTTTT. This sequence encodes CASSLVAFGGELFF.

This clone has a single count. This chain uses TRBV11-3 with TRBJ2-5; the D gene is possibly TRBD1 (6 bases). Looked up from germline, CDR1 is SGHNT and CDR2 is YENEEA. This CDR3 has 14 residues. The V end was cut by 2 bases, the J end by 4 bases, with 11 bases between. CDR3 bases: TGTGCCAGCAGCTTACCAGGGGCCGTAGAGACCCAGTACTTC. Its translation is CASSLPGAVETQYF. The entire variable domain, with the rest obtained from reference TRBV11-3 and TRBJ2-5, is as follows: EAGVVQSPRYKIIEKKQPVAFWCNPISGHNTLYWYLQNLGQGPELLIRYENEEAVDDSQLPKDRFSAERLKGVDSTLKIQPAELGDSAVYLCASSLPGAVETQYFGPGTRLLVL.

The chain has TRBV4-1 and TRBJ2-3; perhaps TRBD2 as D (6 bases). V lost 0 bases to trimming and J lost 2 bases, with 12 bases between them. Germline V gene sequence: CDR1 MGHRA, CDR2 YSYEKL. The CDR3 runs 16 residues. CDR3 nucleotide sequence: TGCGCCAGCAGCCAAGATGTACGGGGGAACACAGATACGCAGTATTTT. It yields the protein CASSQDVRGNTDTQYF.

The chain employs TRBV15 and TRBJ1-1; 10 bases map to TRBD1. The CDR3 spans 16 residues. CDR1 is LNHNV and CDR2 is YYDKDF in the germline V gene (reference sequence). V lost 5 bases, J lost 1 base, and 7 bases stayed unmatched. The CDR3 region has the DNA TGTGCCACCAGCGTAGGACAGGGGGAAGAGAACACTGAAGCTTTCTTT. This sequence encodes CATSVGQGEENTEAFF.

V usage is TRBV19 and J usage is TRBJ2-5; 10 nucleotides align to TRBD1. Germline loops: CDR1 LNHDA, CDR2 SQIVND (reference sequence). V shed 1 base, J shed 5 bases, and the junction held 7 bases outside the gene matches. The CDR3 has 16 residues. The chain's CDR3 is CASSIGGTGAGETQYF. DNA of the CDR3: TGTGCCAGTAGTATAGGAGGGACAGGGGCCGGGGAGACCCAGTACTTC. The full variable domain, with the rest looked up from reference TRBV19 and TRBJ2-5, is DGGITQSPKYLFRKEGQNVTLSCEQNLNHDAMYWYRQDPGQGLRLIYYSQIVNDFQKGDIAEGYSVSREKKESFPLTVTSAQKNPTAFYLCASSIGGTGAGETQYFGPGTRLLVL.

The V call is TRBV11-1, the J call TRBJ2-1, with 9 bases lining up with TRBD2. The germline gives CDR1 SGHAT, CDR2 FQDESV (reference sequence). This CDR3 has 15 residues. V lost 5 bases, J lost 0 bases, and 2 bases stayed unmatched. The CDR3 DNA follows: TGTGCCAGCAGCGTTAGCGGGAGCTCCTACAATGAGCAGTTCTTC. Amino acids: CASSVSGSSYNEQFF. Variable domain in full (rest from reference TRBV11-1 and TRBJ2-1): EAEVAQSPRYKITEKSQAVAFWCDPISGHATLYWYRQILGQGPELLVQFQDESVVDDSQLPKDRFSAERLKGVDSTLKIQPAELGDSAMYLCASSVSGSSYNEQFFGPGTRLTVL.

The CDR3 reads CASTQGNLGGYTF. DNA for the CDR3: TGTGCCAGCACACAGGGAAATTTGGGGGGCTACACCTTC. The V gene is TRBV7-9, the J gene TRBJ1-2; D perhaps matches TRBD1 (6 bases). The germline V and J ends were trimmed by 7 bases and 8 bases, with 17 bases remaining between them. Germline lookup yields CDR1 SEHNR and CDR2 FQNEAQ (reference sequence). This CDR3 spans 13 amino acids.

The chain is built from TRBV12-5 and TRBJ2-7, with TRBD1 identical over 7 bases. CDR1 and CDR2 from the germline V gene are LGHNT and FRNRAP. The ends lost 0 bases at V and 11 bases at J; junction bases unmatched: 7. CDR3 size: 13 residues. This chain's CDR3 is CASGLVFRQGKYF. CDR3 DNA: TGTGCTAGTGGTTTGGTCTTTAGACAGGGTAAGTACTTC.

The chain has TRBV19 and TRBJ2-1, with D possibly TRBD2 on 5 matching bases. This CDR3 has 13 amino acids. Trimming removed 10 bases from V and 0 bases from J, with 10 bases in between. Germline lookup yields CDR1 LNHDA and CDR2 SQIVND (reference sequence). The CDR3 loop reads CATGADSYNEQFF. The CDR3 nucleotides read TGTGCCACAGGAGCGGACTCCTACAATGAGCAGTTCTTC. Full variable domain (outside the CDR3, taken from reference TRBV19 and TRBJ2-1): DGGITQSPKYLFRKEGQNVTLSCEQNLNHDAMYWYRQDPGQGLRLIYYSQIVNDFQKGDIAEGYSVSREKKESFPLTVTSAQKNPTAFYLCATGADSYNEQFFGPGTRLTVL.

This clone was observed once. This chain links TRBV6-5 with TRBJ2-3; D not certain. The length of the CDR3 is 11 residues. Germline CDR1 is MNHEY and CDR2 is SVGAGI. Trimming removed 6 bases from V and 2 bases from J, with 3 bases in between. In nucleotides, the CDR3 is TGTGCCAGCAGGAACACAGATACGCAGTATTTT. This translates into CASRNTDTQYF.

The rearrangement links TRBV4-2 to TRBJ2-1, with D possibly matching TRBD2 (6 bases). The CDR3 runs to 16 residues. Germline CDR1 and CDR2: LGHNA and YNFKEQ. The V end lost 4 bases, the J end lost 5 bases, and 18 bases lay between the germline ends. The CDR3 protein is CASSPRLLSGHNEQFF. The CDR3 nucleotides read TGTGCCAGCAGCCCCCGGCTTCTTAGCGGCCACAATGAGCAGTTCTTC.

CDR3 region: CASSLGGADRNQPQHF. Here the CDR3 DNA reads TGTGCCAGCAGCTTGGGGGGGGCGGATCGGAATCAGCCCCAGCATTTT. The chain has TRBV5-4 and TRBJ1-5, with a weak D call TRBD1 (6 bases). Germline lookup yields CDR1 SGHNT and CDR2 YYREEE (reference sequence). The V gene lost 0 bases and the J gene lost 4 bases, with 14 bases spanning the gap. This CDR3 has 16 amino acids.

This chain uses TRBV9 with TRBJ1-5; no firm D call. Looked up from germline, CDR1 is SGDLS and CDR2 is YYNGEE. V was trimmed by 1 base and J by 4 bases, leaving 9 bases between them. The CDR3 contains 14 residues. In DNA form, the CDR3 reads TGTGCCAGCAGCGTATCAGGAGTTAATCAGCCCCAGCATTTT. It translates to CASSVSGVNQPQHF.

This sequence joins TRBV10-2 and TRBJ2-5; no clear D gene. CDR1 WSHSY and CDR2 SAAADI come from the germline V gene. Trimming removed 4 bases from V and 5 bases from J, with 11 bases in between. The CDR3 totals 13 residues. As DNA, the CDR3 is TGCGCCAGCAGTGCTACGGGCAGGGAGACCCAGTACTTC. This sequence encodes CASSATGRETQYF.

This clone appeared once. This sequence joins TRBV9 and TRBJ1-3; TRBD1 might be the D (5 bases). Trimming pared 4 bases from V and 0 bases from J, leaving 11 bases between. Germline V gene data show CDR1 as SGDLS and CDR2 as YYNGEE. The CDR3 totals 15 residues. In DNA form, the CDR3 reads TGTGCCAGCAGCCGGACACCCAGCTCTGGAAACACCATATATTTT. This codes for CASSRTPSSGNTIYF.

The chain uses TRBV7-2 and TRBJ2-3; D is perhaps TRBD1 or TRBD2 (6 bases each). The germline V gene encodes CDR1 SGHTA and CDR2 FQGNSA. The CDR3 extends over 16 amino acids. V was pared by 0 bases and J by 2 bases, with 12 bases between. CDR3 DNA sequence: TGTGCCAGCAGCTTAGCGCTTCGGGGGCCCACAGATACGCAGTATTTT. Translating it yields CASSLALRGPTDTQYF.

This clone was seen once. This sequence joins TRBV11-2 and TRBJ2-1; no clear D gene. CDR1 and CDR2 (germline): SGHAT, FQNNGV. Trimming stripped 3 bases from V and 10 bases from J, with 16 bases between. This CDR3 contains 14 residues. This CDR3 is CASSFLALNGEQFF. DNA of the CDR3: TGTGCCAGCAGCTTCCTGGCTCTTAATGGGGAGCAGTTCTTC.

The genes are TRBV5-4 and TRBJ2-7; D gene ambiguous. The CDR3 extends over 13 amino acids. V was shortened by 2 bases and J by 2 bases, with 8 bases between the two germline ends. From germline, CDR1 is SGHNT and CDR2 YYREEE (reference sequence). The CDR3 loop reads CASSLPGPYEQYF. The DNA of the CDR3 is TGTGCCAGCAGCTTACCCGGCCCCTACGAGCAGTACTTC.

Details on this clone: A read error may produce the germline difference seen at one junction end. The same CDR3 also results from other DNA sequences found in this sample. DNA of the CDR3: TGCAGTGTTGAGACTAGCGGGGAGAACATTCAGTACTTC. Protein sequence: CSVETSGENIQYF. This rearrangement joins TRBV29-1 to TRBJ2-4; 11 nucleotides agree with TRBD2. The germline gives CDR1 SQVTM, CDR2 ANQGSEA. The CDR3 sequence is 13 residues long.

The CDR3 region has the DNA TGTGCCAGCAGTTTATCATGGGACGGTGGAAGGCATGGCTACACCTTC. As protein: CASSLSWDGGRHGYTF. V is TRBV27 and J is TRBJ1-2; a weak D match, TRBD1 (5 bases). Trimming took 0 bases from V and 6 from J, leaving 17 bases between them. Per the germline V gene, CDR1 is MNHEY and CDR2 is SMNVEV (reference sequence). CDR3 length: 16 amino acids.

V gene TRBV5-1 combines with J gene TRBJ2-2; D call uncertain. This CDR3 has 14 residues. The V and J ends lost 5 bases and 6 bases respectively, with 14 bases between them. Looked up from germline, CDR1 is SGHRS and CDR2 is YFSETQ. The CDR3 region is CASSPLGVSGELFF. The CDR3 coding sequence is TGCGCCAGCAGTCCTCTTGGGGTTTCCGGGGAGCTGTTTTTT.

The chain recombines TRBV4-1 with TRBJ2-3; the D gene is possibly TRBD2 (7 bases). Germline CDR1 MGHRA, CDR2 YSYEKL. Trimming shortened V by 3 bases and J by 0 bases, and 25 bases separated the two germline ends. This CDR3 is built from 20 residues. The DNA for the CDR3 is TGCGCCAGCAGCCAGGACCCCAAGCGGCGGGGGACATCTAGCACAGATACGCAGTATTTT. It codes for CASSQDPKRRGTSSTDTQYF.

This chain joins TRBV6-1 and TRBJ1-3; no reliable D call. There are 14 residues in the CDR3. Trimming took off 10 bases at V and 0 bases at J, with 13 bases between the two ends. Germline CDR1 is MNHNS and CDR2 is SASEGT. The CDR3 DNA is TGTGCCACCGCAGGTTGGCCCTCTGGAAACACCATATATTTT. Residues: CATAGWPSGNTIYF.